This TCR beta chain stems from a study of T cells after yellow fever vaccination. The V end lost 4 bases, the J end lost 4 bases, and 18 bases lay between the germline ends. The germline gives CDR1 SGDLS, CDR2 YYNGEE. CDR3 length: 17 amino acids. Using its own MiXCR run on the 5' RACE reads, TCRdb lists one record per CDR3 protein. The sample yields tens of thousands of distinct CDR3 sequences, 3.4% seen once. This clonotype was seen ten or more times. Material: PBMCs, either bulk or a sorted T-cell subset (CD4+, CD8+, memory, or dextramer-sorted; not recorded which), obtained around 45 days after the first yellow fever vaccination. The clonotype was recovered from a man between 18 and 29 years old who received the YFV17D yellow fever vaccine. The rearrangement uses TRBV9 and TRBJ2-6; D ambiguous. CDR3 region: CASSTRTLRSGANVLTF. The CDR3 DNA reads TGTGCCAGCAGCACCAGGACCCTAAGGTCCGGGGCCAACGTCCTGACTTTC. The complete variable domain, with remaining parts taken from reference TRBV9 and TRBJ2-6, reads DSGVTQTPKHLITATGQRVTLRCSPRSGDLSVYWYQQSLDQGLQFLIQYYNGEERAKGNILERFSAQQFPDLHSELNLSSLELGDSALYFCASSTRTLRSGANVLTFGAGSRLTVL.